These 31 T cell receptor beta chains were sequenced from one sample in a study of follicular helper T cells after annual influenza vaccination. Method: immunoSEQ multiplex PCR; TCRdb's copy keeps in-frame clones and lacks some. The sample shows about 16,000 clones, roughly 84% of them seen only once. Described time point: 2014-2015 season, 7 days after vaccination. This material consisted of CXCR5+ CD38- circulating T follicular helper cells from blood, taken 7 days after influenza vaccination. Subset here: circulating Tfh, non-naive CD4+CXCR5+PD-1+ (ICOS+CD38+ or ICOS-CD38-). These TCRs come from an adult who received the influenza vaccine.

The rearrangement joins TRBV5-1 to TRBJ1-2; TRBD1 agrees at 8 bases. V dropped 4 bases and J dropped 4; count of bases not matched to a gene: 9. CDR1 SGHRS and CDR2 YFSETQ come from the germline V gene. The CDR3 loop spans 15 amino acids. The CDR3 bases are TGCGCCAGCAGCCCTCAGGACAGGGCCGGCTATGGCTACACCTTC. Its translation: CASSPQDRAGYGYTF.

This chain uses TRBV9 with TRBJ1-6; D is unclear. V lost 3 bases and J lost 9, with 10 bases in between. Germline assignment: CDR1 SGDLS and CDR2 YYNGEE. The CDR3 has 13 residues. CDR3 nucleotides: TGTGCCAGCAGCGGGGCCCATTCTTCACCCCTCCACTTT. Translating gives CASSGAHSSPLHF.

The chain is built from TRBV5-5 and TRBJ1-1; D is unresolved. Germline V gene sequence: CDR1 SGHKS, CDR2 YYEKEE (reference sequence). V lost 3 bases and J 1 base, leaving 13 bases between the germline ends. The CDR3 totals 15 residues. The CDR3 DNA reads TGTGCCAGCAGCTCCTCGGAGTTGAGGAACACTGAAGCTTTCTTT. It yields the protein CASSSSELRNTEAFF. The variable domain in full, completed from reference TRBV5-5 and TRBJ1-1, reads DAGVTQSPTHLIKTRGQQVTLRCSPISGHKSVSWYQQVLGQGPQFIFQYYEKEERGRGNFPDRFSARQFPNYSSELNVNALLLGDSALYLCASSSSELRNTEAFFGQGTRLTVV.

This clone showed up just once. CDR3 region: CASSLGGTDSYEQYF. CDR3 DNA: TGCGCCAGCAGCTTGGGGGGGACAGACTCCTACGAGCAGTACTTC. The chain links TRBV5-1 to TRBJ2-7; 7 bases map to TRBD1. Germline values: CDR1 SGHRS, CDR2 YFSETQ. There are 15 residues in the CDR3. The trim removed 0 bases at V and 0 bases at J, leaving 3 bases unmatched.

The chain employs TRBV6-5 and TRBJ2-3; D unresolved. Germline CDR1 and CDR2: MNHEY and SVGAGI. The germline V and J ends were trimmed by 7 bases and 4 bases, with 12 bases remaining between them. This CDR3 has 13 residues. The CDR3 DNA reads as TGTGCCAGCACCTTTGGGCACTCAGATACGCAGTATTTT. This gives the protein CASTFGHSDTQYF.

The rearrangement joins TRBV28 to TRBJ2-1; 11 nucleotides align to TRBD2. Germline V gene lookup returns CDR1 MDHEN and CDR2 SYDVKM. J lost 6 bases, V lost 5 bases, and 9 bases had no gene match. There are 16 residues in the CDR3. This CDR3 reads CASSDPTSGRGNEQFF. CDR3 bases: TGTGCCAGCAGTGACCCCACTAGCGGGAGAGGCAATGAGCAGTTCTTC.

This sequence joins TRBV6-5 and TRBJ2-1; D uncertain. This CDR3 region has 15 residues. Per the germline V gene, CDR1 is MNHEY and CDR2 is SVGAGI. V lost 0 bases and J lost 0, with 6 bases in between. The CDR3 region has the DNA TGTGCCAGCAGTTACTCACTTCACTCCTACAATGAGCAGTTCTTC. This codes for CASSYSLHSYNEQFF.

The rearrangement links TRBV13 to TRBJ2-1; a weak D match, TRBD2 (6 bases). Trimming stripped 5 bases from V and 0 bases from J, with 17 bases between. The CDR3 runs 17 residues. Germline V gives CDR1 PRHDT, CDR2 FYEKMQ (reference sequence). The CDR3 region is CASSPLGSQSSYNEQFF. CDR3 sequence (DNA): TGTGCCAGCAGCCCACTCGGGAGCCAAAGCTCCTACAATGAGCAGTTCTTC.

The CDR3 here is CASSAGLAGGETQYF. CDR3 in DNA: TGTGCCAGCAGTGCGGGACTAGCGGGAGGTGAGACCCAGTACTTC. This chain connects TRBV6-1 to TRBJ2-5; 15 nucleotides agree with TRBD2. The length of the CDR3 is 15 residues. Germline-derived CDR1 and CDR2 are MNHNS and SASEGT. V lost 4 bases to trimming and J lost 5 bases; unmatched junction nucleotides: 2.

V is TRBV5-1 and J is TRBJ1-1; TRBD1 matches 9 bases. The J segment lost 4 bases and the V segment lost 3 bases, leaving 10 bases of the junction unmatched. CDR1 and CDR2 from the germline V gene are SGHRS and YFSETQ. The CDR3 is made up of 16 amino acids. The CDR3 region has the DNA TGCGCCAGCAGCTCCGGTACAGGGGGCGCTGGCACTGAAGCTTTCTTT. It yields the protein CASSSGTGGAGTEAFF.

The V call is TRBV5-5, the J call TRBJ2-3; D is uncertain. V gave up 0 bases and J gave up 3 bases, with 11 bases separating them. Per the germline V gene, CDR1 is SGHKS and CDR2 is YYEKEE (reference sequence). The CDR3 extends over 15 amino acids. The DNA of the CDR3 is TGTGCCAGCAGCTTGGAGCTACGCCCTACAGATACGCAGTATTTT. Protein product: CASSLELRPTDTQYF.

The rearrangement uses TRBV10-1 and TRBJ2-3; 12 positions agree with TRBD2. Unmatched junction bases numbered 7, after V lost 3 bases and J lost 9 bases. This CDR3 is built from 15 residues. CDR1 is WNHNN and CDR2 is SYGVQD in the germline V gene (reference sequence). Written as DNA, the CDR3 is TGCGCCAGCAGTGACCCTAGCGGGGGGGCCTTGACGCAGTATTTT. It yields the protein CASSDPSGGALTQYF.

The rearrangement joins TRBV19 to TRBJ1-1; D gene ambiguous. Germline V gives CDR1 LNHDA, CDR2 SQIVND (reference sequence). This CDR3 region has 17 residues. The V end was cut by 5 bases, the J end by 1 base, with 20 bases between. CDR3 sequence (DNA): TGTGCCAGTAGTCCCTTACCCCAGTCACACCCGAACACTGAAGCTTTCTTT. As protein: CASSPLPQSHPNTEAFF.

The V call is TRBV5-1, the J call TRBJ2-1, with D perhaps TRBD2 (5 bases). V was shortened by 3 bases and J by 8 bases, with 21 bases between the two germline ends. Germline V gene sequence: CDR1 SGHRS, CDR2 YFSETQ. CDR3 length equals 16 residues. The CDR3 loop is CASSSEGRGVEDEQFF. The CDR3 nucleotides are TGCGCCAGCAGCTCCGAAGGACGGGGAGTCGAGGATGAGCAGTTCTTC.

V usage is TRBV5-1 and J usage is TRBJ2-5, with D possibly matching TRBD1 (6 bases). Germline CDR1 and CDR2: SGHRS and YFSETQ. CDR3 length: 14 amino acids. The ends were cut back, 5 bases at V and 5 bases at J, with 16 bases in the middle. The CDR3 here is CASSRDTGKETQYF. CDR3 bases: TGCGCCAGCAGTAGGGACACCGGGAAGGAGACCCAGTACTTC.

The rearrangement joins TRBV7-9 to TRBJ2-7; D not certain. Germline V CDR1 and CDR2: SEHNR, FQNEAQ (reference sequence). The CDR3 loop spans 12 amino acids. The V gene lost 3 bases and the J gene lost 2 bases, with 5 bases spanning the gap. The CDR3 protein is CASSFQAYEQYF. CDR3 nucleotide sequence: TGTGCCAGCAGCTTTCAGGCCTACGAGCAGTACTTC.

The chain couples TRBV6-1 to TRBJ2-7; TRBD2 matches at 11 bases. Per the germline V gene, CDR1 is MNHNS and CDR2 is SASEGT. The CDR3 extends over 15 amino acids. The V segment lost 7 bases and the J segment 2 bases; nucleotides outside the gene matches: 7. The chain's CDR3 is CASTPGLAEPYEQYF. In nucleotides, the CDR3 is TGTGCCAGCACCCCGGGACTAGCGGAACCCTACGAGCAGTACTTC.

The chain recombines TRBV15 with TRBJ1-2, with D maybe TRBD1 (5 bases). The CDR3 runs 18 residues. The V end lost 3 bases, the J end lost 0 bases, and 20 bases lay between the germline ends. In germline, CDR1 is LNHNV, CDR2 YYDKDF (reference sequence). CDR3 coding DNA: TGTGCCACCAGCAGTCCCGGGGGAGTTTTAATCCCTAACTATGGCTACACCTTC. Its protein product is CATSSPGGVLIPNYGYTF.

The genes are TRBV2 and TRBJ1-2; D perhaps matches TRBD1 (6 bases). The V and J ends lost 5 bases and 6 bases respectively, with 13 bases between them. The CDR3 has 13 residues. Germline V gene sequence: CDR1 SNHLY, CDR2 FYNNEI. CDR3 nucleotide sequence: TGTGCCAGCAGTATACAGGGATATGATGGCTACACCTTC. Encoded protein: CASSIQGYDGYTF. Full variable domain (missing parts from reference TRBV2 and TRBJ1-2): EPEVTQTPSHQVTQMGQEVILRCVPISNHLYFYWYRQILGQKVEFLVSFYNNEISEKSEIFDDQFSVERPDGSNFTLKIRSTKLEDSAMYFCASSIQGYDGYTFGSGTRLTVV.

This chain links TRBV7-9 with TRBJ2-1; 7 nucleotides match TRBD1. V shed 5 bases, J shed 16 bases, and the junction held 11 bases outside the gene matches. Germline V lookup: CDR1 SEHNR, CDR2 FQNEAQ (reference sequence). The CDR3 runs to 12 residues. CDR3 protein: CASSPGTETTFF. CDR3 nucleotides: TGTGCCAGCAGCCCCGGGACAGAGACCACATTCTTC.

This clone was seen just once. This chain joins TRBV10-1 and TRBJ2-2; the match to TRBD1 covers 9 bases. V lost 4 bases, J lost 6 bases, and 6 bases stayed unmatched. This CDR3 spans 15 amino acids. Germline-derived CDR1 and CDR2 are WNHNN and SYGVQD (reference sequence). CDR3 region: CASSGNRGRAGELFF. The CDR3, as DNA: TGCGCCAGCAGTGGGAACAGGGGGCGAGCCGGGGAGCTGTTTTTT.

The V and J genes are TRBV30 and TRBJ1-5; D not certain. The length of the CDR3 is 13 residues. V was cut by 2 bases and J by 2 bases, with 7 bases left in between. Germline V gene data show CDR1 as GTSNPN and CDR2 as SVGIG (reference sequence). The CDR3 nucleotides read TGTGCCTGGAGTTTGGTAGGCAATCAGCCCCAGCATTTT. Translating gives CAWSLVGNQPQHF.

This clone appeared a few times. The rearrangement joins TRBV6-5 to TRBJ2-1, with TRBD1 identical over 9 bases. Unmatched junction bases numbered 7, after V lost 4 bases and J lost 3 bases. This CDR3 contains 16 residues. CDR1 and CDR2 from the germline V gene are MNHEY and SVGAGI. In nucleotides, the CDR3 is TGTGCCAGCAGTTCACAGGGGGCTAGGGTCTACAATGAGCAGTTCTTC. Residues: CASSSQGARVYNEQFF.

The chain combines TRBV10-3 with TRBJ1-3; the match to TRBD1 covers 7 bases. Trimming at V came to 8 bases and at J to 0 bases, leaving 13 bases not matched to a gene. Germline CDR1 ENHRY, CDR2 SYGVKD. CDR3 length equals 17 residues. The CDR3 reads CAIEKEGQFFSGNTIYF. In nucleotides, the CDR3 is TGTGCCATCGAGAAGGAGGGACAGTTTTTCTCTGGAAACACCATATATTTT.

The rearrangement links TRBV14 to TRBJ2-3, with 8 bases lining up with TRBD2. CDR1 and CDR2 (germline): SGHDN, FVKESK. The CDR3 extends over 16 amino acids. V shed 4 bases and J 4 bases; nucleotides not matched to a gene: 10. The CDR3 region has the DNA TGTGCCAGCAGCCCACTTGGAGTAGCGGGGTCAGATACGCAGTATTTT. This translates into CASSPLGVAGSDTQYF.

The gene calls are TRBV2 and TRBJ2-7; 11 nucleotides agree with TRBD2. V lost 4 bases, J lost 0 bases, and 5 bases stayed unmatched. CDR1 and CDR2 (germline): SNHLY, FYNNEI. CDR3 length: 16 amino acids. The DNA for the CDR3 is TGTGCCAGCAGTGCTAGCGGGAGGTTAAGCTCCTACGAGCAGTACTTC. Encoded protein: CASSASGRLSSYEQYF.

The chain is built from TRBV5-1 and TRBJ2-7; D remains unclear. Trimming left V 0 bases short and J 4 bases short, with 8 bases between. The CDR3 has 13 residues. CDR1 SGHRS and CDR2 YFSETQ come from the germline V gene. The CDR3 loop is CASSLVAEYEQYF. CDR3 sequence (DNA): TGCGCCAGCAGCTTGGTAGCCGAGTACGAGCAGTACTTC.

DNA for the CDR3: TGTGCCAGCAGTGGGAATGCAGGGGGCACTGAAGCTTTCTTT. Its translation: CASSGNAGGTEAFF. V gene TRBV25-1 combines with J gene TRBJ1-1, with TRBD1 matching 7 bases. Germline lookup yields CDR1 MGHDK and CDR2 SYGVNS. The trim removed 4 bases at V and 4 bases at J, leaving 6 bases unmatched. The CDR3 totals 14 residues. The full variable domain, completed using reference TRBV25-1 and TRBJ1-1, is EADIYQTPRYLVIGTGKKITLECSQTMGHDKMYWYQQDPGMELHLIHYSYGVNSTEKGDLSSESTVSRIRTEHFPLTLESARPSHTSQYLCASSGNAGGTEAFFGQGTRLTVV.

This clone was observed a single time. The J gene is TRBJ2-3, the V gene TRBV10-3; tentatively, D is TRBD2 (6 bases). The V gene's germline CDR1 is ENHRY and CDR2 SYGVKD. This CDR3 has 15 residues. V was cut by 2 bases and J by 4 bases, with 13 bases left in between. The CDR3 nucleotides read TGTGCCATCAGTGAGCGGGGGAGCCTGGCAGATACGCAGTATTTT. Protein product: CAISERGSLADTQYF.

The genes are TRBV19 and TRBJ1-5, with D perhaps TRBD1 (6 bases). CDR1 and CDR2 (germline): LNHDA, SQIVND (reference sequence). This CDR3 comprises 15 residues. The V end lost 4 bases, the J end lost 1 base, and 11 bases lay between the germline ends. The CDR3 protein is CASSTQGLSNQPQHF. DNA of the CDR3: TGTGCCAGTAGTACCCAGGGGTTGAGCAATCAGCCCCAGCATTTT.

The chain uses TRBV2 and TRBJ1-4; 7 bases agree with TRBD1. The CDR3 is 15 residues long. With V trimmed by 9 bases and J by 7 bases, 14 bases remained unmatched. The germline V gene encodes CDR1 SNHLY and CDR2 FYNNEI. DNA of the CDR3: TGTGCCAGGGAAGCTAACAGGGGTTCTCGTGAAAAACTGTTTTTT. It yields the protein CAREANRGSREKLFF. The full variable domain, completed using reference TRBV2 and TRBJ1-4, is EPEVTQTPSHQVTQMGQEVILRCVPISNHLYFYWYRQILGQKVEFLVSFYNNEISEKSEIFDDQFSVERPDGSNFTLKIRSTKLEDSAMYFCAREANRGSREKLFFGSGTQLSVL.